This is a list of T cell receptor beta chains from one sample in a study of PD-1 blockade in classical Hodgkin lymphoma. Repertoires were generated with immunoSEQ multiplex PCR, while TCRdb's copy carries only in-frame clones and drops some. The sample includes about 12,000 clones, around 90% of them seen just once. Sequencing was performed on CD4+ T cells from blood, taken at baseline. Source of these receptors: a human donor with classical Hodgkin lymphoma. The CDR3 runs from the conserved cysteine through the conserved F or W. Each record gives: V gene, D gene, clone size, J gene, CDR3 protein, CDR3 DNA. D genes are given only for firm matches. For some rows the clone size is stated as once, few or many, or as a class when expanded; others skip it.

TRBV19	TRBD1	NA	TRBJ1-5	CASSHPDRGDQPQHF	TGTGCCAGTAGCCACCCGGACAGGGGGGATCAGCCCCAGCATTTT
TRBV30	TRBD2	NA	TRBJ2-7	CAWAGLAGGTYEQYF	TGTGCCTGGGCGGGACTAGCGGGAGGGACCTACGAGCAGTACTTC
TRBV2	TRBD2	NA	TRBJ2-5	CASSDRGTRGETQYF	TGTGCCAGCAGTGATAGAGGGACTAGAGGGGAGACCCAGTACTTC
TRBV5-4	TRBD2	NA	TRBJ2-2	CASSLASGTRGTGELFF	TGTGCCAGCAGCTTGGCTAGCGGCACCCGCGGGACCGGGGAGCTGTTTTTT
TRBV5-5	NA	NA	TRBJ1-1	CASSLQLGTEAFF	TGTGCCAGCAGCCTCCAATTGGGGACTGAAGCTTTCTTT
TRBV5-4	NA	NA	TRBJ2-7	CASSLGADEQYF	TGTGCCAGCAGCTTGGGGGCCGACGAGCAGTACTTC
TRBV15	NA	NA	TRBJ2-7	CATSRQGAEQYF	TGTGCCACCAGCAGACAGGGTGCGGAGCAGTACTTC
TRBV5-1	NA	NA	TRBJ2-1	CASSLGHGARYNEQFF	TGCGCCAGCAGCTTAGGTCACGGGGCCCGTTACAATGAGCAGTTCTTC
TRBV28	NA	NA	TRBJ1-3	CASSPQAKGNTIYF	TGTGCCAGCAGTCCCCAAGCTAAAGGAAACACCATATATTTT
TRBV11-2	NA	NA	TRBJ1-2	CASTIYAGATDYGYTF	TGTGCCAGCACTATCTACGCGGGGGCAACTGACTATGGCTACACCTTC
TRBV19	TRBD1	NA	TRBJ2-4	CASSLEAGGSKNIQYF	TGTGCCAGTAGTCTCGAGGCAGGGGGCAGCAAAAACATTCAGTACTTC
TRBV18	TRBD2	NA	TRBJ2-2	CASSRGLAGIGVGELFF	TGTGCCAGCTCACGGGGACTAGCGGGAATCGGTGTCGGGGAGCTGTTTTTT
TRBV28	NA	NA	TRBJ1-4	CASSLGAAYGKLFF	TGTGCCAGCAGTTTAGGAGCTGCCTATGGAAAACTGTTTTTT
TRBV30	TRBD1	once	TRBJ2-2	CACSRGQSGELFF	TGTGCCTGTAGTAGGGGGCAATCCGGGGAGCTGTTTTTT
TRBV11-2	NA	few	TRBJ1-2	CASSLVGGGDYGYTF	TGTGCCAGCAGCTTAGTCGGAGGAGGCGACTATGGCTACACCTTC
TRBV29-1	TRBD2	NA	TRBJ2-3	CSVKGLAGGMYTQYF	TGCAGCGTTAAGGGACTAGCGGGAGGGATGTATACGCAGTATTTT
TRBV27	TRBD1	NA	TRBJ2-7	CASSFSNRGAYEQYF	TGTGCCAGCAGTTTCTCTAACAGGGGAGCCTACGAGCAGTACTTC
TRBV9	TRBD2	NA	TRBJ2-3	CASSAGPGLVTDTQYF	TGTGCCAGCAGCGCAGGACCGGGACTAGTCACAGATACGCAGTATTTT
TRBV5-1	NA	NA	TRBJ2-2	CASSLEGQGITGELFF	TGCGCCAGCAGCTTGGAGGGCCAGGGAATAACCGGGGAGCTGTTTTTT
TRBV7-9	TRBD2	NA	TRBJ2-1	CASLRAGDPYNEQFF	TGTGCCAGCCTACGAGCGGGGGACCCCTACAATGAGCAGTTCTTC
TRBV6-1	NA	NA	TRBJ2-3	CASRADVATQYF	TGTGCCAGCAGAGCCGACGTGGCTACGCAGTATTTT
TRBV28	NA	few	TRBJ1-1	CASSPTDEGKTEAFF	TGTGCCAGCAGCCCAACCGATGAGGGGAAAACTGAAGCTTTCTTT
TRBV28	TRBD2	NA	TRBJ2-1	CASTTPGLAYNEQFF	TGTGCCAGCACCACTCCGGGACTAGCCTACAATGAGCAGTTCTTC
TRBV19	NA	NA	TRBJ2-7	CASSIKRTRSSYEQYF	TGTGCCAGTAGTATAAAACGGACAAGAAGCTCCTACGAGCAGTACTTC
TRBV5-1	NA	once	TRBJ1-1	CASHPGGTDNTEAFF	TGCGCCAGTCACCCTGGGGGGACCGACAACACTGAAGCTTTCTTT
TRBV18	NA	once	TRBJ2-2	CASSPGRNTGELFF	TGTGCCAGCTCACCAGGGAGGAACACCGGGGAGCTGTTTTTT
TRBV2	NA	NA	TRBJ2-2	CASRLSGGAGELFF	TGTGCCAGCAGGCTCTCAGGCGGCGCCGGGGAGCTGTTTTTT
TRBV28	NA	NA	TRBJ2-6	CASGSWGFSGANVLTF	TGTGCCAGCGGTTCCTGGGGGTTCTCTGGGGCCAACGTCCTGACTTTC
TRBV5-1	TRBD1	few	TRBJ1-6	CASSLEGQGAGSPLHF	TGCGCCAGCAGCCTGGAAGGACAGGGGGCTGGTTCACCCCTCCACTTT
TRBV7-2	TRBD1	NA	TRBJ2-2	CASSPQLRQGLLGGELFF	TGTGCCAGCAGCCCACAGCTCAGACAGGGGCTTTTGGGCGGGGAGCTGTTTTTT
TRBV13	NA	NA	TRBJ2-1	CASRRGGSYNEQFF	TGTGCCAGCAGGAGGGGGGGGTCCTACAATGAGCAGTTCTTC
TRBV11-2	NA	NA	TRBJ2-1	CASSDSRGGNEQFF	TGTGCCAGCAGCGATTCCCGAGGGGGCAATGAGCAGTTCTTC
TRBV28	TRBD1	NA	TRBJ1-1	CASSLPLGQENTEAFF	TGTGCCAGCAGTTTACCCCTGGGACAGGAGAACACTGAAGCTTTCTTT
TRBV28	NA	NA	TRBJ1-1	CASIPPSNTEAFF	TGTGCCAGCATACCGCCTTCGAACACTGAAGCTTTCTTT
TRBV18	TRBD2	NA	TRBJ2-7	CASSPGGDEQYF	TGTGCCAGCTCACCGGGAGGGGACGAGCAGTACTTC
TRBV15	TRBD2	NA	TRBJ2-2	CATSSPGLAGTYTGELFF	TGTGCCACCAGCAGTCCGGGACTAGCGGGGACATACACCGGGGAGCTGTTTTTT
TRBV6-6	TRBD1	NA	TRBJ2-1	CASSPGRDSYYNEQFF	TGTGCCAGCAGCCCCGGCCGGGACAGCTATTACAATGAGCAGTTCTTC
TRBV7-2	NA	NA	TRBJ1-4	CASSLRNEKLFF	TGTGCCAGCAGCCTACGAAATGAAAAACTGTTTTTT
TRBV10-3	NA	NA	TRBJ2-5	CAISDPGTKETQYF	TGTGCCATCAGTGACCCCGGGACCAAAGAGACCCAGTACTTC
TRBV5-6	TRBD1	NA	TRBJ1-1	CASLRRRVGGAWKNTEAFF	TGTGCCAGCTTAAGGCGGCGGGTAGGGGGCGCCTGGAAGAACACTGAAGCTTTCTTT
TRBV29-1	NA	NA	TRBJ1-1	CSVEARAANTEAFF	TGCAGCGTTGAAGCTAGGGCAGCAAACACTGAAGCTTTCTTT
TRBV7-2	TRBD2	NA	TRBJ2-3	CASSPGGTSGTDTQYF	TGTGCCAGCAGCCCGGGCGGGACTAGCGGAACAGATACGCAGTATTTT
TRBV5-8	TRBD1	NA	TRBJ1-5	CASSWQGALYSNQPQHF	TGTGCCAGCAGCTGGCAGGGGGCTCTGTATAGCAATCAGCCCCAGCATTTT
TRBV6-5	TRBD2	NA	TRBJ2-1	CASNGAGVQFF	TGTGCCAGCAACGGGGCGGGAGTTCAGTTCTTC